This T cell receptor beta chain was recovered during a study of regulatory T cells in long-lasting Graves disease. Researchers made TCR beta libraries by using iRepertoire HTBI primers and running Arm-PCR on CDR3 regions. TCRdb used MiXCR to reprocess the multiplex PCR reads, holding one entry per CDR3 protein. The profile shows about 500,000 distinct CDR3 sequences, around 15% of them singletons. The CDR3 loop spans 16 amino acids. The V gene's germline CDR1 is MDHEN and CDR2 SYDVKM. V lost 2 bases, J lost 4 bases, and 16 bases lay in between. Time point: newly diagnosed GD, antithyroid drugs for less than 3 months. After RNA was extracted from PBMCs, the TCR library was made from it. The same specimen was also included in a second study, on T cells in Graves' hyperthyroidism and ophthalmopathy.

The clonotype comes from a man aged 35-49 years with Graves disease. The specimen was peripheral blood mononuclear cells (PBMCs), collected at new diagnosis, from a patient treated with antithyroid drugs. The rearrangement joins TRBV28 to TRBJ2-3; perhaps TRBD1 as D (6 bases). The CDR3 is CASSLIGTRSSDTQYF. For the CDR3, the DNA is TGTGCCAGCAGTTTAATCGGGACAAGAAGTTCAGATACGCAGTATTTT.